These 18 T cell receptor beta chains came from one sample sequenced in a study of T cells in localized non-small cell lung cancer (dated by TCRdb to the early 2020s). Library preparation used the immunoSEQ multiplex PCR assay. Imported from immuneACCESS, the table was reduced by TCRdb to in-frame sequences with V and J called. These copies leave out some clones; in studies compared against another copy, an unresolved V gene accounts for under half, and the cause of the remainder is not known. Present in this sample are 20,000 to 25,000 clones, less than 85% of which were seen just once. Roughly 2.2% of the sample belongs to the ten largest clones. The sample consisted of peripheral blood, taken before any cancer treatment. Source of these receptors: a man aged 35 to 69 with stage I lung adenocarcinoma.

The rearrangement uses TRBV29-1 and TRBJ2-1; the D gene is possibly TRBD2 (6 bases). Trimming removed 3 bases at V and 1 base at J, with 7 bases between. Germline V gives CDR1 SQVTM, CDR2 ANQGSEA. CDR3 length equals 13 residues. The CDR3, as DNA: TGCAGCGTTGATGGAGGGTCCTACAATGAGCAGTTCTTC. This translates into CSVDGGSYNEQFF.

The V call is TRBV6-5, the J call TRBJ2-5; unclear D gene. The CDR3 is made up of 15 amino acids. Germline loops: CDR1 MNHEY, CDR2 SVGAGI. The V and J ends lost 2 bases and 1 base respectively, with 11 bases between them. The CDR3 DNA follows: TGTGCCAGCAGTTACACTCCGGGCCGCCAAGAGACCCAGTACTTC. This gives the protein CASSYTPGRQETQYF.

This clone was observed a handful of times. The rearrangement uses TRBV6-5 and TRBJ2-3; 9 positions match TRBD1. This CDR3 contains 14 residues. J was trimmed by 6 bases and V by 5 bases; bases with no gene match: 6. Germline lookup yields CDR1 MNHEY and CDR2 SVGAGI. CDR3 protein: CASSPGQGPDTQYF. CDR3 bases: TGTGCCAGCAGTCCCGGACAGGGGCCTGATACGCAGTATTTT.

This chain joins TRBV7-9 and TRBJ2-1, with 7 bases that match TRBD1. The germline V gene encodes CDR1 SEHNR and CDR2 FQNEAQ (reference sequence). Unmatched junction bases numbered 7, after V lost 4 bases and J lost 10 bases. The CDR3 sequence is 13 residues long. The CDR3 bases are TGTGCCAGCAGCTCCCAAACGACAGGGGAGCAGTTCTTC. This translates into CASSSQTTGEQFF.

This chain links TRBV28 with TRBJ2-3; no clear D gene. Germline assignment: CDR1 MDHEN and CDR2 SYDVKM. V gave up 2 bases and J gave up 2 bases, with 11 bases separating them. The CDR3 consists of 15 residues. The CDR3 region is CASSLGELYTDTQYF. The CDR3 DNA is TGTGCCAGCAGTTTAGGCGAGCTTTACACAGATACGCAGTATTTT.

The chain carries TRBV27 and TRBJ1-1, with 7 positions matching TRBD1. V dropped 4 bases and J dropped 1; count of bases not matched to a gene: 0. CDR1 and CDR2 from the germline V gene are MNHEY and SMNVEV (reference sequence). This CDR3 spans 13 amino acids. CDR3 coding DNA: TGTGCCAGCAGTTGGACAGGGAACACTGAAGCTTTCTTT. Amino acids: CASSWTGNTEAFF.

This chain links TRBV7-3 with TRBJ1-1; D gene unclear. Per germline, CDR1 SGHTA and CDR2 FQGTGA. The CDR3 runs to 13 residues. The V and J ends lost 5 bases and 2 bases respectively, with 9 bases between them. The CDR3, as DNA: TGTGCCAGCAGCCTACAGAGAAACACTGAAGCTTTCTTT. Translated: CASSLQRNTEAFF.

The chain couples TRBV7-6 to TRBJ2-7; tentatively, D is TRBD1 (6 bases). Germline assignment: CDR1 SGHVS and CDR2 FNYEAQ. The CDR3 sequence is 16 residues long. The ends were cut back, 1 base at V and 3 bases at J, with 16 bases in the middle. The CDR3 bases are TGTGCCAGCAGCTTAGGATTCGGACAGATAAACTACGAGCAGTACTTC. This sequence encodes CASSLGFGQINYEQYF.

The rearrangement links TRBV5-1 to TRBJ2-3, with 10 positions matching TRBD2. After removal of 4 bases from V and 1 base from J, the junction contained 3 bases not matched to a gene. This CDR3 has 15 residues. Germline V gives CDR1 SGHRS, CDR2 YFSETQ. The CDR3 DNA follows: TGCGCCAGCAGCCCAGCGGGAGGGGGCACAGATACGCAGTATTTT. As protein: CASSPAGGGTDTQYF.

The J gene is TRBJ2-7, the V gene TRBV7-9; D is uncertain. The V gene's germline CDR1 is SEHNR and CDR2 FQNEAQ (reference sequence). V was clipped by 5 bases and J by 2 bases, with 7 bases between them. This CDR3 has 12 residues. CDR3 loop: CASSPDAYEQYF. CDR3 nucleotide sequence: TGTGCCAGCAGCCCCGACGCCTACGAGCAGTACTTC. Supplemented by reference TRBV7-9 and TRBJ2-7, the full variable domain reads DTGVSQNPRHKITKRGQNVTFRCDPISEHNRLYWYRQTLGQGPEFLTYFQNEAQLEKSRLLSDRFSAERPKGSFSTLEIQRTEQGDSAMYLCASSPDAYEQYFGPGTRLTVT.

The V and J genes are TRBV28 and TRBJ2-5; possible D gene TRBD2, 6 bases. The CDR3 covers 15 residues. The germline gives CDR1 MDHEN, CDR2 SYDVKM. V was trimmed by 5 bases and J by 5 bases, leaving 18 bases between them. The DNA for the CDR3 is TGTGCCAGCAGTATCGCGGGACCCCCGGGGGAGACCCAGTACTTC. Translating it yields CASSIAGPPGETQYF.

The rearrangement links TRBV7-9 to TRBJ1-2, with 7 bases fitting TRBD1. This CDR3 region has 16 residues. The J segment lost 1 base and the V segment lost 5 bases, leaving 10 bases of the junction unmatched. Germline-derived CDR1 and CDR2 are SEHNR and FQNEAQ (reference sequence). CDR3 coding DNA: TGTGCCAGCAGCCCCGATGGCGACAGGGATAACTATGGCTACACCTTC. This gives the protein CASSPDGDRDNYGYTF.

The rearrangement links TRBV5-4 to TRBJ2-1, with a possible D match to TRBD1 (5 bases). The germline V gene encodes CDR1 SGHNT and CDR2 YYREEE (reference sequence). The CDR3 extends over 15 amino acids. Trimming cost V 1 base and J 1 base, with 9 bases left between them. The CDR3 DNA sequence: TGTGCCAGCAGCTTGTCAGCAGGGTCCTACAATGAGCAGTTCTTC. Its translation: CASSLSAGSYNEQFF.

CDR3 nucleotides: TGTGCCAGCAGTTCCCTTAGCGGGGGGGCCATGGATACGCAGTATTTT. It translates to CASSSLSGGAMDTQYF. The rearrangement links TRBV27 to TRBJ2-3; 11 bases align to TRBD2. This CDR3 has 16 amino acids. V gave up 4 bases and J gave up 6 bases; unmatched junction bases: 9. Germline CDR1 MNHEY, CDR2 SMNVEV (reference sequence).

This chain joins TRBV4-3 and TRBJ2-3; no firm D call. The CDR3 runs 14 residues. With 0 bases removed from V and 6 bases from J, the gap between germline ends came to 10 bases. Germline lookup yields CDR1 LGHNA and CDR2 YSLEER. As DNA, the CDR3 is TGCGCCAGCAGCCAAGATATAGGGTTGGATACGCAGTATTTT. This encodes CASSQDIGLDTQYF.

The chain employs TRBV2 and TRBJ2-1, with 10 bases matching TRBD1. Losses at the gene ends were 7 bases for V and 7 bases for J; bases not matched to a gene: 4. The CDR3 runs 13 residues. Germline CDR1 reads SNHLY; CDR2 reads FYNNEI. The CDR3 DNA follows: TGTGCCAGCATGGACAGGGGGAAGAATGAGCAGTTCTTC. Its protein is CASMDRGKNEQFF.

The rearrangement links TRBV27 to TRBJ1-3, with a possible D match to TRBD1 (5 bases). Trimming shortened V by 3 bases and J by 0 bases, and 18 bases separated the two germline ends. Germline V gene data show CDR1 as MNHEY and CDR2 as SMNVEV (reference sequence). This CDR3 is 18 amino acids long. Here the CDR3 reads CASSLSTGTRSSGNTIYF. The DNA of the CDR3 is TGTGCCAGCAGTTTGTCAACCGGGACGAGGAGCTCTGGAAACACCATATATTTT.

The chain combines TRBV7-3 with TRBJ2-1, with D possibly being TRBD2 (5 bases). This CDR3 has 15 residues. The germline gives CDR1 SGHTA, CDR2 FQGTGA. V gave up 0 bases and J gave up 2 bases, with 8 bases separating them. The DNA of the CDR3 is TGTGCCAGCAGCTTAACGAGGGAACCCTACAATGAGCAGTTCTTC. Its translation is CASSLTREPYNEQFF. The complete variable domain, with remaining parts taken from reference TRBV7-3 and TRBJ2-1, reads GAGVSQTPSNKVTEKGKYVELRCDPISGHTALYWYRQSLGQGPEFLIYFQGTGAADDSGLPNDRFFAVRPEGSVSTLKIQRTERGDSAVYLCASSLTREPYNEQFFGPGTRLTVL.